The 18 T cell receptor beta chains below were found in one sample sequenced in a study of blood T cell repertoires in COVID-19. TCRdb keeps only in-frame clones here, not all; method: immunoSEQ multiplex PCR. This table holds some 78,000 clones, 90% found once. Input material: peripheral blood. All receptors come from a woman older than 75 with active or convalescent COVID-19.

CDR3 in amino acids: CATSRTTGGWFAEAFF. The CDR3 DNA is TGTGCCACCAGCAGAACTACAGGGGGCTGGTTCGCTGAAGCTTTCTTT. The gene calls are TRBV15 and TRBJ1-1, with 9 bases identical to TRBD1. Germline V gene lookup returns CDR1 LNHNV and CDR2 YYDKDF (reference sequence). The CDR3 runs to 16 residues. Germline trimming cut 2 bases from V and 6 bases from J; bases unmatched to any gene: 10.

The chain recombines TRBV3-1 (or the pseudogene TRBV3-2) with TRBJ1-5; TRBD1 matches at 9 bases. Germline V gene sequence: CDR1 LGHDT, CDR2 YNNKEL (reference sequence). V shed 4 bases, J shed 9 bases, and the junction held 7 bases outside the gene matches. The CDR3 contains 14 residues. CDR3 residues: CASSPGQGTLPQHF. The CDR3 DNA reads as TGTGCCAGCAGCCCAGGACAGGGGACTTTGCCCCAGCATTTT.

The gene calls are TRBV20-1 and TRBJ2-7, with 10 bases fitting TRBD2. The CDR3 loop spans 15 amino acids. In germline, CDR1 is DFQATT, CDR2 SNEGSKA (reference sequence). The trim removed 3 bases at V and 5 bases at J, leaving 10 bases unmatched. CDR3 amino acids: CSASGRLAGAHEQYF. The CDR3 coding sequence is TGCAGTGCTAGTGGTCGTCTAGCGGGAGCCCACGAGCAGTACTTC.

This chain uses TRBV3-1 (or the pseudogene TRBV3-2) with TRBJ2-1; the match to TRBD1 covers 9 bases. Germline V gene data show CDR1 as LGHDT and CDR2 as YNNKEL (reference sequence). V trimming: 3 bases; J trimming: 0 bases; junction bases outside the gene matches: 3. The CDR3 runs to 16 residues. For the CDR3, the DNA is TGTGCCAGCAGCCAGATGACAGGGGGCTCCTACAATGAGCAGTTCTTC. It encodes CASSQMTGGSYNEQFF.

J is TRBJ1-6 and V is TRBV6-6; D perhaps matches TRBD1 (6 bases). Trimming stripped 5 bases from V and 7 bases from J, with 21 bases between. Germline-derived CDR1 and CDR2 are MNHNY and SVGAGI (reference sequence). The CDR3 extends over 17 amino acids. The CDR3 sequence is CASSPLRGALRNSPLHF. The CDR3 region has the DNA TGTGCCAGCAGTCCCCTCCGGGGGGCGTTAAGGAATTCACCCCTCCACTTT.

This clone was counted once. J is TRBJ1-5 and V is TRBV11-2, with D unresolved. Germline CDR1 SGHAT, CDR2 FQNNGV. CDR3 length: 13 amino acids. The germline V and J ends were trimmed by 3 bases and 10 bases, with 13 bases remaining between them. This CDR3 is CASSLVRIQPQHF. CDR3 DNA sequence: TGTGCCAGCAGCTTGGTGAGGATTCAACCCCAGCATTTT.

V is TRBV28 and J is TRBJ1-4; tentatively, D is TRBD1 (5 bases). The CDR3 sequence is 14 residues long. Trimming took 6 bases from V and 3 from J, leaving 11 bases between them. Germline V lookup: CDR1 MDHEN, CDR2 SYDVKM. CDR3 sequence: CASRSGLSNEKLFF. CDR3 sequence (DNA): TGTGCCAGCAGATCAGGGTTGTCTAATGAAAAACTGTTTTTT.

This clone is a singleton in its sample. V usage is TRBV28 and J usage is TRBJ1-1; D not resolved. The V gene lost 9 bases and the J gene lost 2 bases, with 10 bases spanning the gap. The CDR3 spans 12 residues. Germline values: CDR1 MDHEN, CDR2 SYDVKM. This CDR3 reads CASGLRNTEAFF. CDR3 nucleotide sequence: TGTGCCAGTGGACTGCGCAACACTGAAGCTTTCTTT.

The gene calls are TRBV30 and TRBJ2-7; 7 positions match TRBD1. This CDR3 has 13 amino acids. Trimming removed 2 bases from V and 4 bases from J; junction bases left unmatched: 5. CDR1 is GTSNPN, CDR2 SVGIG, per germline (reference sequence). The CDR3 here is CAWSRGQAYEQYF. The DNA of the CDR3 is TGTGCCTGGAGTCGAGGACAGGCTTACGAGCAGTACTTC. The full variable domain, in which reference TRBV30 and TRBJ2-7 provide the parts outside the CDR3, is SQTIHQWPATLVQPVGSPLSLECTVEGTSNPNLYWYRQAAGRGLQLLFYSVGIGQISSEVPQNLSASRPQDRQFILSSKKLLLSDSGFYLCAWSRGQAYEQYFGPGTRLTVT.

The rearrangement joins TRBV7-2 to TRBJ2-1; TRBD2 aligns across 7 bases. The V gene's germline CDR1 is SGHTA and CDR2 FQGNSA. CDR3 length: 16 amino acids. Trimming took 8 bases from V and 0 from J; bases not matched to a gene: 10. Here the CDR3 DNA reads TGTGCCAGCCCATTGAGGGGCGGGAGCTCCTACAATGAGCAGTTCTTC. Amino acids: CASPLRGGSSYNEQFF.

This clone was observed a few times. V gene TRBV2 combines with J gene TRBJ1-4; D is unresolved. Germline CDR1 and CDR2: SNHLY and FYNNEI. This CDR3 spans 12 amino acids. The V end was cut by 2 bases, the J end by 7 bases, with 5 bases between. The CDR3 DNA sequence: TGTGCCAGCAGTGAAATGAGTGAAAAACTGTTTTTT. Protein: CASSEMSEKLFF.

The chain has TRBV2 and TRBJ2-5, with 8 positions matching TRBD2. V was clipped by 1 base and J by 5 bases; unmatched bases: 9. This CDR3 region has 16 residues. Germline CDR1 is SNHLY and CDR2 is FYNNEI. The CDR3 loop is CASSEGGLAGWETQYF. CDR3 in DNA: TGTGCCAGCAGTGAAGGTGGTCTAGCGGGCTGGGAGACCCAGTACTTC. Full variable domain (rest looked up from reference TRBV2 and TRBJ2-5): EPEVTQTPSHQVTQMGQEVILRCVPISNHLYFYWYRQILGQKVEFLVSFYNNEISEKSEIFDDQFSVERPDGSNFTLKIRSTKLEDSAMYFCASSEGGLAGWETQYFGPGTRLLVL.

V is TRBV29-1 and J is TRBJ1-3; TRBD1 agrees at 9 bases. The CDR3 runs 12 residues. The V gene end was trimmed by 8 bases and the J gene end by 8 bases; junction bases not matched to a gene: 7. From germline, CDR1 is SQVTM and CDR2 ANQGSEA. CDR3 bases: TGCAGCACGGGGACAGGGCAGGACACCATATATTTT. It is translated as CSTGTGQDTIYF.

This chain connects TRBV3-1 (or the pseudogene TRBV3-2) to TRBJ1-5; 7 positions match TRBD1. The CDR3 consists of 16 residues. Germline V gene lookup returns CDR1 LGHDT and CDR2 YNNKEL (reference sequence). J lost 3 bases, V lost 0 bases, and 5 bases had no gene match. The CDR3 region has the DNA TGTGCCAGCAGCCAAGATCGGGGGACAGCCAATCAGCCCCAGCATTTT. It is translated as CASSQDRGTANQPQHF.

The V gene is TRBV2, the J gene TRBJ2-1; D unclear. Germline V gene lookup returns CDR1 SNHLY and CDR2 FYNNEI. The CDR3 sequence is 11 residues long. V gave up 6 bases and J gave up 4 bases, with 4 bases separating them. The CDR3 nucleotides read TGTGCCAGCAGAATATACAATGAGCAGTTCTTC. Protein: CASRIYNEQFF.

This clone was recorded once. The CDR3 DNA reads as TGTGCCAGCAGCCTCGGACAGGCACGGGGTGGCTACACCTTC. This encodes CASSLGQARGGYTF. The chain combines TRBV6-5 with TRBJ1-2; 7 bases agree with TRBD1. Trimming at V came to 6 bases and at J to 7 bases, leaving 11 bases not matched to a gene. Germline CDR1 and CDR2: MNHEY and SVGAGI. There are 14 residues in the CDR3.

The chain has TRBV11-2 and TRBJ2-7; TRBD2 matches at 12 bases. With V trimmed by 6 bases and J by 6 bases, 15 bases remained unmatched. In germline, CDR1 is SGHAT, CDR2 FQNNGV. The CDR3 length is 17 residues. CDR3 in amino acids: CASSPGLRLAGVLEQYF. CDR3 coding DNA: TGTGCCAGCAGTCCAGGCCTTCGACTAGCGGGAGTCCTCGAGCAGTACTTC.

The chain combines TRBV28 with TRBJ1-4; no definite D call. Germline CDR1 is MDHEN and CDR2 is SYDVKM. The V end was cut by 2 bases, the J end by 4 bases, with 8 bases between. This CDR3 comprises 14 residues. Written as DNA, the CDR3 is TGTGCCAGCAGTTTAATAACTATTAATGAAAAACTGTTTTTT. Amino acids: CASSLITINEKLFF. Drawing the rest from reference TRBV28 and TRBJ1-4, the complete variable domain is DVKVTQSSRYLVKRTGEKVFLECVQDMDHENMFWYRQDPGLGLRLIYFSYDVKMKEKGDIPEGYSVSREKKERFSLILESASTNQTSMYLCASSLITINEKLFFGSGTQLSVL.